Listed below are T cell receptor beta chains from one sample, sequenced in a study of blood T cells in healthy people across ages. Each CDR3 protein is one row after TCRdb ran MiXCR on the 5' RACE reads. Here the sample spans about 400,000 distinct CDR3 sequences, approximately 52% being singletons. Sample: blood. These receptors came from a man aged 55-75 years in good health. Each CDR3 is given with its conserved first and last residue. D genes are given only for firm matches. Some rows mark clone size as missing; the rest say once, few, many or name a class of expanded clone.

j_call	v_call	clone_size	d_call	cdr3_nt	cdr3_aa
TRBJ2-4	TRBV7-2	.	.	TGTGCCAGCAACCGAGGGGCCTACAAGCAGTACTTC	CASNRGAYKQYF
TRBJ2-2	TRBV10-3	few	TRBD2	TGTGCCATCAGCGGACTAGATCCCGGGGAGCTGTTTTTT	CAISGLDPGELFF
TRBJ1-2	TRBV5-1	.	.	TGCGCCAGCAGCTTGAACAGGATCGGATATGGCTACACCTTC	CASSLNRIGYGYTF
TRBJ2-5	TRBV7-9	many	.	TGTGCCAGCAGTAGGGCGGAGACCCAGTACTTC	CASSRAETQYF
TRBJ1-2	TRBV6-5	.	.	TGTGCCAGCAAAGGGGGATTAGGGAACTATGGCTACACCTTC	CASKGGLGNYGYTF
TRBJ2-1	TRBV20-1	.	TRBD2	TGCAGTGCTAGAGATCCGAGCGGGAGGGCCCATGAGCAGTTCTTC	CSARDPSGRAHEQFF
TRBJ2-5	TRBV6-2/TRBV6-3	few	.	TGTGCCAGCAGTCCGCGGGACCAGACGGCGGTAACCCAGTACTTC	CASSPRDQTAVTQYF
TRBJ2-5	TRBV5-4	many	TRBD1	TGTGCCAGCAGCCAGGGACAGCAAGAGACCCAGTACTTC	CASSQGQQETQYF
TRBJ2-3	TRBV4-3	.	.	TGCGCCAGCAGCCAAGGCGGCCTGGGAGATACGCAGTATTTT	CASSQGGLGDTQYF
TRBJ2-1	TRBV4-1	.	.	TGCGCCAGCAGCCAAGATGCGGGGCTAGTTTTGAATGAGCAGTTCTTC	CASSQDAGLVLNEQFF
TRBJ2-3	TRBV5-1	few	.	TGCGCCAGCAGCCCCCCTACAGGGACTAGCACAGATACGCAGTATTTT	CASSPPTGTSTDTQYF
TRBJ2-1	TRBV3-1	.	.	TGTGCCAGCAGCCAAGAAGGATACTACGGCATCTACAATGAGCAGTTCTTC	CASSQEGYYGIYNEQFF
TRBJ2-7	TRBV6-5	.	TRBD1	TGTGCCAGCAGGAGGGACAGTCCAGCCAACGAGCAGTACTTC	CASRRDSPANEQYF
TRBJ2-1	TRBV24-1	once	TRBD2	TGTGCCACCAGGGGACTAGCGCCCAACAATGAGCAGTTCTTC	CATRGLAPNNEQFF
TRBJ2-6	TRBV25-1	few	.	TGTGCCAGCAGTGAATTAGGGACCCTAGCTGGGGCCAACGTCCTGACTTTC	CASSELGTLAGANVLTF
TRBJ2-5	TRBV11-2	few	TRBD2	TGTGCCAGCAGCTTAGATTGGGGGGGTCACGAGACCCAGTACTTC	CASSLDWGGHETQYF
TRBJ2-6	TRBV6-2/TRBV6-3	few	.	TGTGCCAGCAGTTACTCGATGATCTCTGGGGCCAACGTCCTGACTTTC	CASSYSMISGANVLTF
TRBJ1-4	TRBV6-5	.	TRBD1	TGTGCCAGCATTATCGGGACAGAGAGGGAAAAACTGTTTTTT	CASIIGTEREKLFF
TRBJ2-3	TRBV11-2	few	TRBD2	TGTGCCAGCAGCTCCCCCGTCAGGGGGCTTGGGCTAGCGGGAGGTGTGAGGGCAGATACGCAGTATTTT	CASSSPVRGLGLAGGVRADTQYF
TRBJ1-1	TRBV7-9	.	.	TGTGCCAGCAGCCTAAGGGGGGGATCGAACACTGAAGCTTTCTTT	CASSLRGGSNTEAFF
TRBJ2-7	TRBV3-1	.	.	TGTGCCAGCAGCCTCCAGACGGATCTTCAGTACTTC	CASSLQTDLQYF
TRBJ2-3	TRBV6-2/TRBV6-3	.	TRBD2	TGTGCCAGCAGTTACTCTTCTCGGGACTACCAAGGAGATACGCAGTATTTT	CASSYSSRDYQGDTQYF
TRBJ2-7	TRBV27	.	.	TGTGCCAGCAGTTTATGGGCTTCCTCCTACTACGAGCAGTACTTC	CASSLWASSYYEQYF
TRBJ2-7	TRBV7-2	.	.	TGTGCCAGCAGCTCCAACAGGGTATCCTACGAGCAGTACTTC	CASSSNRVSYEQYF
TRBJ2-5	TRBV20-1	.	TRBD1	TGCAGTGCCACCACCGGGACAGCGGAGACCCAGTACTTC	CSATTGTAETQYF
TRBJ2-3	TRBV7-9	once	TRBD2	TGTGCCAGCAGCGCTGACCTTTCCGGGGGGGCCCCAGATACGCAGTATTTT	CASSADLSGGAPDTQYF
TRBJ2-2	TRBV7-2	once	.	TGTGCCAGCAGCTTAGGAGGGATCGACACCGGGGAGCTGTTTTTT	CASSLGGIDTGELFF
TRBJ2-1	TRBV4-2	few	TRBD2	TGTGCCAGCAGCCAAGATTCCGCGGGGGGTATAGAGACCCAGTTCTTC	CASSQDSAGGIETQFF
TRBJ2-2	TRBV5-1	few	.	TGCGCCAGCAGTTATATACTAGGTGGGGAGCTGTTTTTT	CASSYILGGELFF
TRBJ2-4	TRBV7-2	.	TRBD2	TGTGCCAGCAGCTTAGCCTCAGGGGTAGCGGGGGAGCAGTACTTC	CASSLASGVAGEQYF
TRBJ2-7	TRBV6-2/TRBV6-3	many	.	TGTGCCAGCAGCACTAATATTGGACAGCCCGACTACGAGCAGTACTTC	CASSTNIGQPDYEQYF
TRBJ2-2	TRBV24-1	.	.	TGTGCCACCAGTACATCAGGGGACCCGAACACCGGGGAGCTGTTTTTT	CATSTSGDPNTGELFF
TRBJ1-1	TRBV5-6	once	TRBD1	TGTGCCAGCAACCTGCCGGGACAGGGGTCGGACACTGAAGCTTTCTTT	CASNLPGQGSDTEAFF
TRBJ2-4	TRBV30	.	.	TGTGCCTGGAGTGCAAAGAACATTCAGTACTTC	CAWSAKNIQYF
TRBJ2-7	TRBV10-3	.	TRBD2	TGTGCCACCTCGGGGGGAATCTCCTACGAGCAGTACTTC	CATSGGISYEQYF
TRBJ2-1	TRBV3-1	.	TRBD2	TGTGCCAGCCAACTTGTGACTAGCGGGAGGAATGAGCAGTTCTTC	CASQLVTSGRNEQFF
TRBJ2-5	TRBV7-9	.	.	TGTGCCAGCAGCTTACAGGGAATTCAACAAGAGACCCAGTACTTC	CASSLQGIQQETQYF
TRBJ2-7	TRBV29-1	.	.	TGCAGCGTACCCAGGGCGGGAAAAGGCGAGCAGTACTTC	CSVPRAGKGEQYF
TRBJ2-2	TRBV12-3/TRBV12-4	few	TRBD1	TGTGCCAGCAGTCAACCTAGGGACAGTAACACCGGGGAGCTGTTTTTT	CASSQPRDSNTGELFF
TRBJ1-2	TRBV18	.	.	TGTGCCAGCTCACCAAGTGCAGGGGTCGACTATGGCTACACCTTC	CASSPSAGVDYGYTF
TRBJ2-1	TRBV29-1	.	TRBD1	TGCAGCGTTGATGGGACAGGGGCCTACAATGAGCAGTTCTTC	CSVDGTGAYNEQFF
TRBJ2-3	TRBV6-1	.	.	TGTGTCAGCAGTTTGACACTAAGCACAGATACGCAGTATTTT	CVSSLTLSTDTQYF
TRBJ2-1	TRBV20-1	.	TRBD2	TGCAGTGCTAGACGAGCGGGACTAAACAATGAGCAGTTCTTC	CSARRAGLNNEQFF
TRBJ1-5	TRBV15	.	TRBD1	TGTGCCACCAGCAGAGACCCCCCGACAGGGACGAATCAGCCCCAGCATTTT	CATSRDPPTGTNQPQHF
TRBJ2-4	TRBV6-5	once	TRBD1	TGTGCCAGCAGGGGGACAGCAGCCAAAAACATTCAGTACTTC	CASRGTAAKNIQYF
TRBJ2-2	TRBV11-2	.	.	TGTGCCAGCAGCTTAGAGGGGTCCTCGGGCACCGGGGAGCTGTTTTTT	CASSLEGSSGTGELFF
TRBJ2-7	TRBV11-3	few	.	TGTGCCAGCAGCGTCAGGGGTATGGGCCACGAGCAGTACTTC	CASSVRGMGHEQYF
TRBJ2-4	TRBV21-1	.	.	TGTGCCAGCAGCTACGGGACAGGAGAATTGGGGGGGTGCATTCAGTACTTC	CASSYGTGELGGCIQYF
TRBJ1-4	TRBV7-2	.	.	TGTGCCAGCAGCTTGGGAGGAGGGGAAAAACTGTTTTTT	CASSLGGGEKLFF
TRBJ1-1	TRBV4-3	once	.	TGCGCCAGCAGCCAAGATCGCACAGGGTGGTCTGAAGCTTTCTTT	CASSQDRTGWSEAFF
TRBJ1-1	TRBV7-9	.	.	TGTGCCAGCAGCTTGGGAGCAGGGAGGAGCACTGAAGCTTTCTTT	CASSLGAGRSTEAFF
TRBJ2-3	TRBV6-1	.	.	TGTGCCAGCGGGGCAGATACGCAGTATTTT	CASGADTQYF
TRBJ2-1	TRBV5-6	.	.	TGTGCCAGCAGCCAAGGGTCCGGTGGCGCTTACAATGAGCAGTTCTTC	CASSQGSGGAYNEQFF
TRBJ2-7	TRBV6-1	.	.	TGTGCCAGCAGTGAAGGCAACGCTTTCTGCGAGCAGTACTTC	CASSEGNAFCEQYF
TRBJ1-2	TRBV12-5	.	TRBD1	TGTGCTAGTGGGCGGACAGGGAGTGGCTACACCTTC	CASGRTGSGYTF
TRBJ2-7	TRBV6-2/TRBV6-3	.	TRBD2	TGTGCCAGCAGTTCTACAAGCCAGCGGGGTACCTACGAGCAGTACTTC	CASSSTSQRGTYEQYF
TRBJ2-1	TRBV7-6	.	TRBD2	TGTGCCAGCAGCCTCACCCGACTAGCGGGAGGAATTGACAATGAGCAGTTCTTC	CASSLTRLAGGIDNEQFF
TRBJ1-2	TRBV25-1	.	TRBD1	TGTGCCAGCAGTGAAATTGGACAGGGATATGGCTACACCTTC	CASSEIGQGYGYTF
TRBJ2-6	TRBV5-1	many	.	TGCGCCAGCATTCCCTTCCCAGTAAGAGGCTCTGGGGCCAACGTCCTGACTTTC	CASIPFPVRGSGANVLTF
TRBJ1-2	TRBV2	.	.	TGTGCCACTCAAGAAGGAGGGGTCCGCGGCTACACCTTC	CATQEGGVRGYTF